This paragraph reports one T cell receptor (beta chain). Its antigen is still unknown. An end of the junction does not agree with germline; a read error may underlie this. This sample is part of a study of T cell repertoires in cytomegalovirus infection. Across the study: The public TCR beta signatures pointed to both CMV infection and matching HLA type. Overall study findings and caveats: CMV-specific HLA-C-restricted TCR beta clonotypes dominated the ex vivo response.

MiXCR, applied by TCRdb to the reads, yields one record per CDR3 protein. The data show more than 65,000 distinct CDR3 sequences, around 49% seen once. This CDR3 contains 11 residues. From germline, CDR1 is SGHTS and CDR2 YDEGEE. Material: CD8+ T cells from cultured PBMCs, obtained from culture after CMV antigen stimulation. The sequence came from a human donor in good health (CMV status not recorded). Some clones in this sample may be carry-over from other donors' samples. V is TRBV5-8 and J is TRBJ1-6; D is unclear. In nucleotides, the CDR3 is TGTGCCAGCAGCCCCGTCGGGGTGAGAATGTTT. Translation: CASSPVGVRMF.